Each of the 4 T cell receptor beta chains below was sequenced from the same sample in a study of T cell changes during pregnancy in multiple sclerosis (dated by TCRdb to between 2019 and 2020). Receptor amplification or capture employed the immunoSEQ multiplex PCR assay. TCRdb took over this immuneACCESS table, retaining in-frame rearrangements with V and J assigned. Such tables are incomplete; in checked studies, under half of the missing clones stem from an unresolved V gene, and the remainder is unexplained. Recorded for this sample are about 56,000 clones; about nine tenths of them occurred a single time. Approximately 2.1% of the sample lies in the top ten. The sample was peripheral blood, taken in the first trimester of pregnancy. All receptors come from a female donor in good health, enrolled as a control in a pregnancy study.

The chain joins TRBV27 to TRBJ2-3; the D gene is possibly TRBD2 (5 bases). Trimming removed 6 bases at V and 4 bases at J, with 8 bases between. The CDR3 length is 12 residues. Germline-derived CDR1 and CDR2 are MNHEY and SMNVEV (reference sequence). As DNA, the CDR3 is TGTGCCAGCAGGACGAGGGCAGATACGCAGTATTTT. It yields the protein CASRTRADTQYF.

This clone has just one count. The chain couples TRBV7-2 to TRBJ2-7, with 7 bases lining up with TRBD2. CDR1 and CDR2 (germline): SGHTA, FQGNSA. V gave up 7 bases and J gave up 2 bases; unmatched junction bases: 11. The CDR3 sequence is 15 residues long. The DNA for the CDR3 is TGTGCCAGCACCGAAGGACTAGATGGGACCTACGAGCAGTACTTC. Translation: CASTEGLDGTYEQYF.

The V gene is TRBV5-4, the J gene TRBJ2-4; 9 positions match TRBD1. CDR1 is SGHNT, CDR2 YYREEE, per germline (reference sequence). J was trimmed by 3 bases and V by 4 bases; bases with no gene match: 14. The CDR3 loop spans 18 amino acids. The CDR3 DNA follows: TGTGCCAGCAGCCCATTCCCGGACAGGGGAGAAGGCAAAAACATTCAGTACTTC. It translates to CASSPFPDRGEGKNIQYF.

This chain links TRBV10-3 with TRBJ2-7; TRBD1 might be the D (6 bases). The germline V gene has CDR1 ENHRY and CDR2 SYGVKD. Trimming removed 5 bases from V and 0 bases from J, with 14 bases in between. This CDR3 has 15 residues. CDR3 bases: TGTGCCATCAGTACCTCACAGGGTTCCTCCTACGAGCAGTACTTC. This gives the protein CAISTSQGSSYEQYF.